This T cell receptor beta chain was sequenced during a study of T cells in Graves' hyperthyroidism and ophthalmopathy. Notes on the study in general: The model made its ophthalmopathy prediction, and onset followed a median approximately 6.5 months later. In the analysis, a 13 V-J model separated ophthalmopathy from stable hyperthyroidism.

Template material for amplifying TCR beta CDR3 regions consisted of RNA transcripts. TCR CDR3 regions were first amplified by RT-PCR with HTBI primers. In TCRdb, the multiplex PCR reads were re-called with MiXCR into one record per CDR3 protein. The sample holds about 530,000 distinct CDR3 sequences, approximately 17% seen once. This CDR3 is built from 17 residues. With V trimmed by 3 bases and J by 9 bases, 10 bases remained unmatched. The germline gives CDR1 SGHTA, CDR2 FQGNSA. Each ophthalmopathy patient scored at least 3 on the Clinical Activity Score and at least 4 on NOSPECS grade, with duration under 3 months. Around 10 ml of fresh peripheral blood supplied the PBMCs. This clonotype was seen repeatedly, ten times or more. Its antigen is currently unknown.

The specimen was blood. This TCR was recovered from a young woman with Graves' ophthalmopathy. The rearrangement joins TRBV7-2 to TRBJ2-1; TRBD2 aligns across 14 bases. The CDR3 sequence: CASSFGTSGGPGSEQFF. As DNA, the CDR3 is TGTGCCAGCAGCTTCGGGACTAGCGGGGGTCCTGGTAGTGAGCAGTTCTTC.